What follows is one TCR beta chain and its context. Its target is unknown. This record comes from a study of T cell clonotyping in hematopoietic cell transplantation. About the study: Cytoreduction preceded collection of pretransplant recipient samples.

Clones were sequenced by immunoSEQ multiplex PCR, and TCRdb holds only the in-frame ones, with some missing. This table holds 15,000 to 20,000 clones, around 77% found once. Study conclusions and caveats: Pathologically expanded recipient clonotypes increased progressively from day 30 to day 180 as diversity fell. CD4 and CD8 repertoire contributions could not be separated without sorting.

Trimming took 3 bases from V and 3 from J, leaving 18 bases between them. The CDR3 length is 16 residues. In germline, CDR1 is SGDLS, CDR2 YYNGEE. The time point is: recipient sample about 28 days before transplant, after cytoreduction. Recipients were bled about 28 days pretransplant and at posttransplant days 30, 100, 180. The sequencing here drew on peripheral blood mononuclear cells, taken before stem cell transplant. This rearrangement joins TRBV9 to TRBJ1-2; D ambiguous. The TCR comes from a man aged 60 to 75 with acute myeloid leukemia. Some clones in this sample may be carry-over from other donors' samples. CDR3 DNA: TGTGCCAGCAGCGCTCTTTCGGGTGCAGGCTACTATGGCTACACCTTC. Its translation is CASSALSGAGYYGYTF.